The present T cell receptor (beta chain) was sequenced within a study of PD-L1 blockade in urothelial cancer. Across the whole study: Every 3 weeks, patients received intravenous atezolizumab 1,200 mg, beginning 2014.

The time point denotes: peripheral blood 6 weeks after treatment start. Sequencing used immunoSEQ multiplex PCR; TCRdb keeps in-frame clones, though not all of them. The table shows tens of thousands of clones, with roughly nine tenths occurring only once. In its sample, this clone was seen once. Its target is unknown. Germline loops: CDR1 SQVTM, CDR2 ANQGSEA. The CDR3 covers 18 residues. V lost 4 bases, J lost 3 bases, and 18 bases stayed unmatched. The study's findings and limits: Greater 3-week expansion of tumor-associated blood clones was recorded for durable-benefit patients.

The source is a man in his 70s with urothelial cancer. V gene TRBV29-1 combines with J gene TRBJ2-3, with 8 bases matching TRBD1. Sequencing used PBMCs, obtained around atezolizumab (anti-PD-L1) treatment. Here the CDR3 DNA reads TGCAGCGTTGGCGGGATAGGCCCAGGGGGCGTTGTGACAGATACGCAGTATTTT. Translated, it gives CSVGGIGPGGVVTDTQYF.